This entry features one T cell receptor beta chain sequence. Its specificity is not known. Specified time point: persistent/refractory GD, antithyroid drugs over 5 years with positive TRAb. Making the TCR library involved RNA that had been extracted from PBMCs. The sample is drawn from a study of regulatory T cells in long-lasting Graves disease. Findings and caveats of the study: Persistent patients shared more public clonotypes (roughly 2,800) than new patients (about 960). Small numbers of samples may have cut accuracy.

iRepertoire HTBI primers and Arm-PCR of CDR3 regions built TCR beta libraries. Per the authors' pipeline: Identification across samples found 62 TRBV and roughly 13 TRBJ segments. TCRdb re-called the multiplex PCR reads through MiXCR, storing one row per CDR3 protein. TCRdb, not the authors, supplied the V and J calls. Of about 470,000 distinct CDR3 sequences in the sample, under 25% were seen once. This CDR3 region has 16 residues. V gave up 5 bases and J gave up 0 bases, with 14 bases separating them. Germline CDR1 reads SGHVS; CDR2 reads FQNEAQ. This TCR was recovered from a female donor with Graves disease. The V gene is TRBV7-8, the J gene TRBJ1-3; weak D call: TRBD1 (6 bases). The sample was peripheral blood mononuclear cells (PBMCs), taken when the disease was refractory, from a patient treated with antithyroid drugs. The chain's CDR3 is CASSAYRDNSGNTIYF. The CDR3, as DNA: TGTGCCAGCAGCGCTTACAGGGATAACTCTGGAAACACCATATATTTT. Full variable domain (missing parts from reference TRBV7-8 and TRBJ1-3): GAGVSQSPRYKVAKRGQDVALRCDPISGHVSLFWYQQALGQGPEFLTYFQNEAQLDKSGLPSDRFFAERPEGSVSTLKIQRTQQEDSAVYLCASSAYRDNSGNTIYFGEGSWLTVV.